This is a list of T cell receptor beta chains from one sample in a study of graft-versus-host responses after intestinal transplantation. No antigen has been assigned to these receptors. Profiling relied on immunoSEQ multiplex PCR, and the TCRdb table lists in-frame clones only, not all of them. Of about 88,000 clones detected, under 90% appear once; the ten largest clones hold nearly 0.11%. The sequences come from unstimulated CD4+ T cells sorted from spleen or lymph node cells, collected before intestinal transplant. The source of these receptors is a human donor who received an intestinal transplant. The CDR3 runs from the conserved cysteine through the conserved F or W. The D gene is left open where the match is weak. Expanded clones get a size class; other rows say once, few or many, or leave the size out.

clone size: .
J gene: TRBJ1-4
D gene: .
V gene: TRBV18
CDR3 DNA: TGTGCCAGCTCGCCTGTAGCGGGCAGAGAGGTTGAAAAACTGTTTTTT
CDR3 protein: CASSPVAGREVEKLFF

clone size: .
J gene: TRBJ2-1
D gene: TRBD2
V gene: TRBV7-2
CDR3 DNA: TGTGCCAGCAGCACCCGGGCTAGCGGGGGGCGGTACAATGAGCAGTTCTTC
CDR3 protein: CASSTRASGGRYNEQFF

clone size: once
J gene: TRBJ2-7
D gene: .
V gene: TRBV7-9
CDR3 DNA: TGTGCCAGCAGCTTAAGGGGCCAGATGGAAGGGTACTTC
CDR3 protein: CASSLRGQMEGYF

clone size: .
J gene: TRBJ2-3
D gene: .
V gene: TRBV5-1
CDR3 DNA: TGCGCCAGCAGCTTGGTTGGAATAGCAGCAGATACGCAGTATTTT
CDR3 protein: CASSLVGIAADTQYF

clone size: .
J gene: TRBJ2-1
D gene: .
V gene: TRBV11-2
CDR3 DNA: TGTGCCAGCAGCTCCGCCCGCGGGGACTCCTACAATGAGCAGTTCTTC
CDR3 protein: CASSSARGDSYNEQFF

clone size: .
J gene: TRBJ2-4
D gene: TRBD2
V gene: TRBV11-2
CDR3 DNA: TGTGCCAGCAGCTTAGATATTTCGGGTGGGGGGGGGAACATTCAGTACTTC
CDR3 protein: CASSLDISGGGGNIQYF

clone size: .
J gene: TRBJ2-5
D gene: TRBD1
V gene: TRBV2
CDR3 DNA: TGTGCCAGCAGCGAACTACGACAGGGAGCGGTCCGAGAGACCCAGTACTTC
CDR3 protein: CASSELRQGAVRETQYF

clone size: once
J gene: TRBJ2-1
D gene: .
V gene: TRBV12-5
CDR3 DNA: TGTGCTAGTGGTCCCGGGATACAGCTCAATGAGCAGTTCTTC
CDR3 protein: CASGPGIQLNEQFF

clone size: .
J gene: TRBJ1-1
D gene: .
V gene: TRBV2
CDR3 DNA: TGTGCCAGCAGGGAGGAGGGGAACACTGAAGCTTTCTTT
CDR3 protein: CASREEGNTEAFF

clone size: .
J gene: TRBJ2-5
D gene: .
V gene: TRBV5-4
CDR3 DNA: TGTGCCAGCAGCGAGGGATTTCAAGAGACCCAGTACTTC
CDR3 protein: CASSEGFQETQYF

clone size: .
J gene: TRBJ2-7
D gene: TRBD2
V gene: TRBV12-5
CDR3 DNA: TGTGCTAGTGGCTCACTCACTAGCGGGGCAACCTACGAGCAGTACTTC
CDR3 protein: CASGSLTSGATYEQYF

clone size: .
J gene: TRBJ1-2
D gene: .
V gene: TRBV18
CDR3 DNA: TGTGCCAGCTCGCCATATTCGGATGGCTACACCTTC
CDR3 protein: CASSPYSDGYTF